This T cell receptor (beta chain) was observed in a study of blood T cell repertoires in COVID-19. Study context: Spain, Italy and the United States supplied samples that represented acute and convalescent COVID-19. Sample material is recorded as cDNA or gDNA derived from T cells, B-cell-depleted T cells, or PBMCs.

Original analysis: Nucleated cell counts were estimated from reference gene primer amplification. Sequencing used immunoSEQ multiplex PCR; TCRdb keeps in-frame clones, though not all of them. That table gives V, J and clone size, and the DNA gave D and trimming. The sample gives roughly 130,000 clones, approximately 88% of which show up once; under 15% is in the top ten. The source material was peripheral blood. The clonotype comes from a woman aged 25 to 39 who had recovered from COVID-19.

Here the CDR3 DNA reads TGCGCCAGCAGCCTGCCGGGACAGGGGGGTTCAGATACGCAGTATTTT. This sequence encodes CASSLPGQGGSDTQYF. The chain carries TRBV5-1 and TRBJ2-3; TRBD1 matches at 11 bases. CDR1 is SGHRS and CDR2 is YFSETQ in the germline V gene. V gave up 4 bases and J gave up 4 bases; unmatched junction bases: 8. The CDR3 is 16 residues long.